This T cell receptor beta chain was retrieved from a study of blood T cell repertoires in COVID-19. The method was immunoSEQ multiplex PCR; TCRdb's version includes in-frame clones alone and lacks a portion of them. Of 60,000 or so clones in the sample, around 65% are singletons; the top ten hold approximately 50%. The V and J ends lost 3 bases and 8 bases respectively, with 17 bases between them. The CDR3 extends over 14 amino acids. The germline gives CDR1 SGDLS, CDR2 YYNGEE. The rearrangement joins TRBV9 to TRBJ1-2; weak D call: TRBD1 (6 bases). The clonotype comes from a woman aged 60-75 years who had been exposed to COVID-19. The sample taken for sequencing was PBMCs or T cells enriched from blood (not recorded which). CDR3 in DNA: TGTGCCAGCAGCGAGGGGGACGGGCCGTGGGGCTACACCTTC. Protein product: CASSEGDGPWGYTF.